This T cell receptor beta chain appears in the sequencing data of a study of chemoradiotherapy in HPV16-positive cancers. Only in-frame clones appear in the TCRdb table, and some are missing; sequencing was by immunoSEQ multiplex PCR. The sample consists of about 8,900 clones, roughly 81% of them appearing once. In germline, CDR1 is GTSNPN, CDR2 SVGIG (reference sequence). V was pared by 1 base and J by 3 bases, with 5 bases of the junction left unmatched. This CDR3 region has 15 residues. The genes are TRBV30 and TRBJ2-3; 9 bases align to TRBD2. The clonotype comes from a human donor with HPV-associated anogenital cancer. The sequences come from tumor tissue, collected from a patient who underwent chemoradiotherapy. CDR3 sequence (DNA): TGTGCCTGGAGTGCGATAGCGGGAGCAACAGATACGCAGTATTTT. It is translated as CAWSAIAGATDTQYF.